A single sample is the source of the 11 T cell receptor beta chains below, sequenced in a study of T cell repertoires in cytomegalovirus infection. One entry per CDR3 protein results from TCRdb running MiXCR on the reads. The data contain roughly 720,000 distinct CDR3 sequences, roughly 35% of them seen just once; the ten biggest clones take up 2.8%. Sample: PBMCs. The receptors stem from a human donor in good health (CMV status not recorded). Some clones in this sample may be carry-over from other donors' samples.

The J gene is TRBJ2-7, the V gene TRBV4-3, with 11 bases lining up with TRBD2. The CDR3 covers 15 residues. V gave up 4 bases and J gave up 1 base; unmatched junction bases: 3. Germline lookup yields CDR1 LGHNA and CDR2 YSLEER. The CDR3, as DNA: TGCGCCAGCAGCCCTAGCGGGGGGACATCCTACGAGCAGTACTTC. Amino acids: CASSPSGGTSYEQYF.

This rearrangement joins TRBV11-2 to TRBJ2-3, with 8 bases identical to TRBD1. Germline values: CDR1 SGHAT, CDR2 FQNNGV. The length of the CDR3 is 16 residues. The trim removed 1 base at V and 2 bases at J, leaving 5 bases unmatched. In DNA, the CDR3 is TGTGCCAGCAGCTTAGGGCGACAGGGGTACACAGATACGCAGTATTTT. It codes for CASSLGRQGYTDTQYF.

The CDR3 spells CASSGTGSPEQYF. Here the CDR3 DNA reads TGTGCCAGCAGCGGGACCGGGAGCCCCGAGCAGTACTTC. This sequence joins TRBV6-5 and TRBJ2-7; the D gene is possibly TRBD2 (6 bases). V was pared by 6 bases and J by 6 bases, with 15 bases between. Germline V gene data show CDR1 as MNHEY and CDR2 as SVGAGI. The CDR3 is 13 residues long.

About this clonotype: The junction departs from germline at one end; a sequencing error may be responsible. The chain employs TRBV7-6 and TRBJ2-2; D might be TRBD2 (5 bases). CDR1 is SGHVS, CDR2 FNYEAQ, per germline. The CDR3 spans 14 residues. The CDR3 DNA sequence: TGTGCTAGCAGCCGGGGTGAAGCAGACGGGGAGCTGTTTTTT. This translates into CASSRGEADGELFF. The variable domain in full, with the rest retrieved from reference TRBV7-6 and TRBJ2-2, is GAGVSQSPRYKVTKRGQDVALRCDPISGHVSLYWYRQALGQGPEFLTYFNYEAQQDKSGLPNDRFSAERPEGSISTLTIQRTEQRDSAMYRCASSRGEADGELFFGEGSRLTVL.

This chain uses TRBV20-1 with TRBJ1-5; 9 positions match TRBD1. The CDR3 sequence is 18 residues long. Trimming cost V 1 base and J 0 bases; bases outside gene matches: 10. Germline CDR1 DFQATT, CDR2 SNEGSKA (reference sequence). CDR3 residues: CSARVPDRGVRSNQPQHF. The CDR3 nucleotides are TGCAGTGCTAGAGTGCCGGACAGGGGCGTTCGTAGCAATCAGCCCCAGCATTTT.

The gene calls are TRBV12-3 or TRBV12-4 and TRBJ2-3, with D uncertain. This CDR3 is built from 13 residues. Trimming stripped 7 bases from V and 1 base from J, with 9 bases between. This chain's CDR3 is CASTPRGTDTQYF. For the CDR3, the DNA is TGTGCCAGCACCCCCCGGGGCACAGATACGCAGTATTTT.

This clonotype was seen a handful of times. The chain joins TRBV19 to TRBJ1-2; possibly TRBD1 for D (5 bases). CDR1 and CDR2 from the germline V gene are LNHDA and SQIVND (reference sequence). Trimming pared 7 bases from V and 8 bases from J, leaving 20 bases between. The CDR3 totals 14 residues. Here the CDR3 DNA reads TGTGCCAGTATATCTCCGGGGCAGGGTTCGGGCTACACCTTC. It encodes CASISPGQGSGYTF.

The genes are TRBV12-3 or TRBV12-4 and TRBJ2-6; 10 nucleotides align to TRBD2. The CDR3 covers 20 residues. J lost 3 bases, V lost 6 bases, and 17 bases had no gene match. CDR3 protein: CASRPIPVLAGLNGANVLTF. CDR3 sequence (DNA): TGTGCCAGCAGGCCTATCCCGGTACTAGCGGGACTTAATGGGGCCAACGTCCTGACTTTC.

A few counts support this clonotype. This chain joins TRBV7-2 and TRBJ1-3, with 8 bases matching TRBD1. Germline V gene data show CDR1 as SGHTA and CDR2 as FQGNSA. The CDR3 runs 16 residues. V gave up 5 bases and J gave up 2 bases; unmatched junction bases: 8. The chain's CDR3 is CASSPQGAKPGNTIYF. The CDR3, as DNA: TGTGCCAGCAGCCCTCAGGGGGCGAAACCTGGAAACACCATATATTTT.

The V call is TRBV20-1, the J call TRBJ2-7, with D possibly being TRBD2 (5 bases). Germline V gene lookup returns CDR1 DFQATT and CDR2 SNEGSKA (reference sequence). V lost 2 bases to trimming and J lost 2 bases, with 13 bases between them. This CDR3 spans 14 amino acids. Written as DNA, the CDR3 is TGCAGTGCTAGACGCCCGGGAAACCCCTACGAGCAGTACTTC. It encodes CSARRPGNPYEQYF.

In this sample, this clonotype turned up many times. This chain uses TRBV5-1 with TRBJ1-1, with 8 bases matching TRBD1. The CDR3 is made up of 12 amino acids. CDR1 is SGHRS and CDR2 is YFSETQ in the germline V gene. The ends lost 4 bases at V and 8 bases at J; junction bases unmatched: 4. CDR3 residues: CASSKDRVEAFF. CDR3 nucleotide sequence: TGCGCCAGCAGCAAGGACAGGGTCGAAGCTTTCTTT. Filled out from reference TRBV5-1 and TRBJ1-1, the complete variable domain reads KAGVTQTPRYLIKTRGQQVTLSCSPISGHRSVSWYQQTPGQGLQFLFEYFSETQRNKGNFPGRFSGRQFSNSRSEMNVSTLELGDSALYLCASSKDRVEAFFGQGTRLTVV.